What follows are 27 T cell receptor beta chains derived from one specimen sequenced in a study of T cell responses to AZD1222 COVID-19 vaccine. The method was immunoSEQ multiplex PCR; TCRdb's version includes in-frame clones alone and lacks a portion of them. The sample contains roughly 100,000 clones, approximately 89% of which appear only once. Specimen: peripheral blood, collected 28 days after the second AZD1222 dose. The source of these receptors is an adult who received the AZD1222 COVID-19 vaccine.

This chain links TRBV6-5 with TRBJ1-1; 9 bases fit TRBD1. Losses at the gene ends were 5 bases for V and 4 bases for J; bases not matched to a gene: 5. Germline CDR1 is MNHEY and CDR2 is SVGAGI. This CDR3 comprises 14 residues. The DNA of the CDR3 is TGTGCCAGCAGTCGGGACAGGGAAAGCACTGAAGCTTTCTTT. Translating it yields CASSRDRESTEAFF.

V usage is TRBV19 and J usage is TRBJ1-2; D remains unclear. The CDR3 covers 11 residues. Germline V gene data show CDR1 as LNHDA and CDR2 as SQIVND (reference sequence). V gave up 7 bases and J gave up 7 bases, with 10 bases separating them. CDR3 bases: TGTGCCAGTACCTCTGCCGGTGGCTACACCTTC. This gives the protein CASTSAGGYTF.

The chain couples TRBV29-1 to TRBJ1-2; unclear D gene. V was trimmed by 6 bases and J by 8 bases, leaving 16 bases between them. The CDR3 consists of 12 residues. From germline, CDR1 is SQVTM and CDR2 ANQGSEA. This CDR3 reads CSVSTLLGGYTF. CDR3 nucleotides: TGCAGCGTATCGACTCTTCTGGGGGGCTACACCTTC.

The chain links TRBV7-9 to TRBJ2-1; a weak D match, TRBD2 (6 bases). The CDR3 has 17 residues. CDR1 and CDR2 from the germline V gene are SEHNR and FQNEAQ (reference sequence). The V gene lost 5 bases and the J gene lost 2 bases, with 19 bases spanning the gap. CDR3 amino acids: CASSPGEVLSPYNEQFF. The CDR3 DNA is TGTGCCAGCAGCCCGGGGGAGGTATTAAGCCCCTACAATGAGCAGTTCTTC.

The rearrangement uses TRBV18 and TRBJ1-5; TRBD1 matches 8 bases. Germline-derived CDR1 and CDR2 are KGHSH and LQKENI. The CDR3 has 15 amino acids. V trimming: 6 bases; J trimming: 5 bases; junction bases outside the gene matches: 9. CDR3 residues: CASSPRAGGDQPQHF. The CDR3 region has the DNA TGTGCCAGCTCCCCTAGGGCAGGGGGCGATCAGCCCCAGCATTTT.

This clone has just one count. The rearrangement joins TRBV5-1 to TRBJ1-5, with TRBD1 matching 7 bases. The germline CDR1 and CDR2 sequences are SGHRS and YFSETQ. The CDR3 extends over 16 amino acids. The junction had 10 bases not matched to a gene; V was cut back by 0 bases and J by 7 bases. The CDR3 DNA reads as TGCGCCAGCAGCTTGGGGGGCACAGGGGTAGGACAGCCCCAGCATTTT. Translation: CASSLGGTGVGQPQHF.

The V gene is TRBV3-1 (or the pseudogene TRBV3-2), the J gene TRBJ2-7, with no clear D. The CDR3 sequence is 11 residues long. Germline V gives CDR1 LGHDT, CDR2 YNNKEL (reference sequence). Trimming pared 6 bases from V and 7 bases from J, leaving 10 bases between. The CDR3 loop reads CASSHMGEQYF. CDR3 DNA: TGTGCCAGCAGTCACATGGGGGAGCAGTACTTC.

The chain joins TRBV3-1 (or the pseudogene TRBV3-2) to TRBJ2-7; D perhaps matches TRBD2 (6 bases). V was cut by 3 bases and J by 2 bases, with 14 bases left in between. The CDR3 loop spans 15 amino acids. In germline, CDR1 is LGHDT, CDR2 YNNKEL (reference sequence). In DNA, the CDR3 is TGTGCCAGCAGCCATGATCAGACTAGGACCTACGAGCAGTACTTC. Amino acid sequence: CASSHDQTRTYEQYF.

The chain recombines TRBV19 with TRBJ1-1; 8 positions agree with TRBD1. J gave up 0 bases and V 7 bases, and 1 base lay outside the gene matches. The V gene's germline CDR1 is LNHDA and CDR2 SQIVND (reference sequence). The CDR3 spans 13 residues. CDR3 sequence (DNA): TGTGCCAGTACACAGGGGGTGAACACTGAAGCTTTCTTT. The encoded protein is CASTQGVNTEAFF.

V gene TRBV28 combines with J gene TRBJ2-7; 13 positions agree with TRBD2. With 6 bases clipped from V and 7 bases from J, the junction kept 12 bases outside the gene matches. CDR3 length: 16 residues. Germline loops: CDR1 MDHEN, CDR2 SYDVKM. The DNA of the CDR3 is TGTGCCAGCAGCCTTATAGGACTAGCGGGAGCCGGAGAGCAGTACTTC. This encodes CASSLIGLAGAGEQYF.

This chain joins TRBV5-1 and TRBJ1-1; D ambiguous. CDR1 and CDR2 from the germline V gene are SGHRS and YFSETQ. Trimming pared 0 bases from V and 3 bases from J, leaving 9 bases between. The CDR3 has 14 amino acids. CDR3 in amino acids: CASSLAPTDTEAFF. Here the CDR3 DNA reads TGCGCCAGCAGCTTGGCTCCTACAGACACTGAAGCTTTCTTT.

This clone appeared once. The chain has TRBV25-1 and TRBJ1-5, with 8 positions matching TRBD1. The germline CDR1 and CDR2 sequences are MGHDK and SYGVNS. V was clipped by 6 bases and J by 6 bases; unmatched bases: 4. This CDR3 spans 13 amino acids. CDR3 nucleotide sequence: TGTGCCAGCAGCACAGGGGGAGCTCAGCCCCAGCATTTT. This translates into CASSTGGAQPQHF. Full variable domain (remainder filled in from reference TRBV25-1 and TRBJ1-5): EADIYQTPRYLVIGTGKKITLECSQTMGHDKMYWYQQDPGMELHLIHYSYGVNSTEKGDLSSESTVSRIRTEHFPLTLESARPSHTSQYLCASSTGGAQPQHFGDGTRLSIL.

The rearrangement links TRBV9 to TRBJ2-5; D tentatively fits TRBD1 or TRBD2 (5 bases each). CDR1 is SGDLS, CDR2 YYNGEE, per germline. V was cut by 4 bases and J by 7 bases, with 14 bases left in between. This CDR3 spans 13 amino acids. The CDR3 is CASSSEGYPTQYF. CDR3 in DNA: TGTGCCAGCAGCTCAGAGGGGTACCCGACCCAGTACTTC.

The chain combines TRBV15 with TRBJ1-1; TRBD1 is a possible D gene (5 bases). V was shortened by 0 bases and J by 7 bases, with 18 bases between the two germline ends. The CDR3 is 16 residues long. From germline, CDR1 is LNHNV and CDR2 YYDKDF (reference sequence). The CDR3 DNA reads as TGTGCCACCAGCAGAGATCGGGTCGGGGGGGAAGGTGAAGCTTTCTTT. Translation gives CATSRDRVGGEGEAFF.

This clone was observed a single time. CDR3 DNA: TGTGCCAGCAGAGAGAGTGGGGGACCGAACTCCTACGAGCAGTACTTC. Its protein product is CASRESGGPNSYEQYF. The rearrangement uses TRBV6-6 and TRBJ2-7; the D call may be TRBD1 or TRBD2 (5 bases each). CDR1 is MNHNY, CDR2 SVGAGI, per germline (reference sequence). CDR3 length equals 16 residues. V lost 6 bases and J 0 bases, leaving 18 bases between the germline ends.

The CDR3 DNA follows: TGTGCCAGCTCAATTTCGACAGGGTCGCGGACTGAAGCTTTCTTT. Translation gives CASSISTGSRTEAFF. The rearrangement uses TRBV18 and TRBJ1-1, with 7 bases aligning to TRBD1. The germline V gene has CDR1 KGHSH and CDR2 LQKENI. Trimming took 5 bases from V and 5 from J; bases not matched to a gene: 11. This CDR3 comprises 15 residues.

About this clone: One end of the junction is discordant with germline, which a read error may explain. The rearrangement uses TRBV4-1 and TRBJ2-5, with 12 positions matching TRBD2. This CDR3 contains 17 residues. Germline-derived CDR1 and CDR2 are MGHRA and YSYEKL. The DNA of the CDR3 is TGCGCCAGCAGCCAAGGATCGGGGTACACTAGCGGGAGGACTCGGCACTTC. It translates to CASSQGSGYTSGRTRHF.

The chain is built from TRBV6-5 and TRBJ1-5; tentative D call: TRBD1 (5 bases). This CDR3 spans 15 amino acids. The germline V gene has CDR1 MNHEY and CDR2 SVGAGI. V was shortened by 0 bases and J by 2 bases, with 8 bases between the two germline ends. The CDR3 bases are TGTGCCAGCAGTTACTCGGGGGAGCGCAATCAGCCCCAGCATTTT. It yields the protein CASSYSGERNQPQHF.

The chain joins TRBV27 to TRBJ1-6; perhaps TRBD1 as D (5 bases). Germline CDR1 MNHEY, CDR2 SMNVEV (reference sequence). The CDR3 is 12 residues long. V was pared by 5 bases and J by 12 bases, with 11 bases between. The DNA for the CDR3 is TGTGCCAGCAGTACCAGGGAGAGACCCCTCCACTTT. Translated: CASSTRERPLHF.

CDR3 protein: CASSPYDSNQPQHF. The DNA for the CDR3 is TGTGCCAGTAGTCCCTATGATAGCAATCAGCCCCAGCATTTT. The gene calls are TRBV19 and TRBJ1-5; D not certain. The CDR3 sequence is 14 residues long. V lost 5 bases and J 0 bases, leaving 8 bases between the germline ends. Germline CDR1 and CDR2: LNHDA and SQIVND (reference sequence).

This clone was seen once. This CDR3 reads CASSRYDRGSEGYGYTF. CDR3 nucleotides: TGTGCCAGCAGCCGCTACGATCGGGGTTCAGAAGGGTATGGCTACACCTTC. The chain has TRBV3-1 (or the pseudogene TRBV3-2) and TRBJ1-2; D unclear. Trimming took off 4 bases at V and 5 bases at J, with 23 bases between the two ends. CDR3 length: 17 amino acids. Germline V lookup: CDR1 LGHDT, CDR2 YNNKEL (reference sequence).

The chain employs TRBV28 and TRBJ1-5; maybe TRBD1 (6 bases). The CDR3 is 14 residues long. Trimming shortened V by 10 bases and J by 1 base, and 14 bases separated the two germline ends. Germline V gene lookup returns CDR1 MDHEN and CDR2 SYDVKM. The CDR3 DNA follows: TGTGCCACAAAAGGGGGGGCAAGCAATCAGCCCCAGCATTTT. As protein: CATKGGASNQPQHF.

This clone was seen more than once but under ten times. The chain recombines TRBV6-1 with TRBJ2-7; the D gene is possibly TRBD2 (5 bases). The CDR3 is 15 residues long. Trimming left V 2 bases short and J 1 base short, with 12 bases between. CDR1 MNHNS and CDR2 SASEGT come from the germline V gene. The CDR3 protein is CASSEHGEGSYEQYF. The CDR3 bases are TGTGCCAGCAGTGAACACGGGGAAGGGTCCTACGAGCAGTACTTC.

This clone was recorded once. V is TRBV9 and J is TRBJ1-1; TRBD1 is a possible D gene (6 bases). V lost 1 base to trimming and J lost 0 bases, with 28 bases between them. The CDR3 consists of 21 residues. Germline CDR1 is SGDLS and CDR2 is YYNGEE. CDR3 sequence (DNA): TGTGCCAGCAGCGTAAGGTGGGGGTCAGGGGTTCGGGACCCGGTGAACACTGAAGCTTTCTTT. This sequence encodes CASSVRWGSGVRDPVNTEAFF.

CDR3 residues: CASSDLAGGPDTQYF. CDR3 coding DNA: TGTGCCAGCAGTGATCTAGCGGGAGGGCCAGATACGCAGTATTTT. The genes are TRBV2 and TRBJ2-3, with 12 positions matching TRBD2. The CDR3 is made up of 15 amino acids. Germline V gives CDR1 SNHLY, CDR2 FYNNEI. V lost 3 bases to trimming and J lost 4 bases; unmatched junction nucleotides: 2.

The chain is built from TRBV28 and TRBJ1-4; 7 positions agree with TRBD1. This CDR3 has 13 amino acids. Trimming took 10 bases from V and 8 from J; bases not matched to a gene: 10. Germline CDR1 and CDR2: MDHEN and SYDVKM. CDR3 residues: CATQGGGREKLFF. Written as DNA, the CDR3 is TGTGCCACCCAGGGAGGGGGCAGGGAAAAACTGTTTTTT.

The V call is TRBV9, the J call TRBJ2-3; 7 positions agree with TRBD2. J was trimmed by 4 bases and V by 4 bases; bases with no gene match: 3. The CDR3 contains 13 residues. Germline lookup yields CDR1 SGDLS and CDR2 YYNGEE. In nucleotides, the CDR3 is TGTGCCAGCAGCTCCAGCGGGGCAGATACGCAGTATTTT. Translation: CASSSSGADTQYF.